This entry features one TCR beta chain sequence. It was during active infection that Seattle patients were enrolled and then longitudinally followed. The sample originates from a study of blood T cell repertoires in COVID-19. Study-level information: The study drew acute and convalescent COVID-19 samples from the United States, Italy and Spain. Sample material is recorded as cDNA or gDNA derived from T cells, B-cell-depleted T cells, or PBMCs.

In the study's own analysis: Estimated nucleated cell counts came from reference gene primer amplification. Assay used: immunoSEQ multiplex PCR; TCRdb lists only in-frame clones, some missing. V, J and clone size are taken as reported in that table, and D and trimming were inferred from the DNA itself. The data hold 250,000 to 350,000 clones, with 75% to 90% observed a single time. The V end lost 4 bases, the J end lost 5 bases, and 12 bases lay between the germline ends. CDR3 length: 13 residues. Looked up from germline, CDR1 is SGHRS and CDR2 is YFSETQ. This receptor was identified in a woman in her sixties or seventies with COVID-19, enrolled during active disease. The sequencing input was peripheral blood. The chain links TRBV5-1 to TRBJ2-5; D may be TRBD1 (5 bases). The CDR3 DNA reads TGCGCCAGCAGCATAGGGGTTGCGGAGACCCAGTACTTC. Protein product: CASSIGVAETQYF.